The 15 T cell receptor beta chains reported below all come from one sample, sequenced in a study of shared clonotypes between healthy human individuals. Selected positively for CCR7 and CD45RO-negative, naive CD8 cells excluded terminally differentiated effector memory CD45RA+ cells. Some clones are missing from TCRdb's copy, which holds only in-frame ones; the method was immunoSEQ multiplex PCR. The sample carries 550,000 to 750,000 clones, 92% recorded once. Input material: naive CD8+ T cells sorted from blood. These receptors were obtained from a man aged 30-40 years in good health.

This clone was seen once. The V gene is TRBV28, the J gene TRBJ1-5; D gene uncertain. This CDR3 spans 13 amino acids. Germline CDR1 and CDR2: MDHEN and SYDVKM. V gave up 4 bases and J gave up 6 bases, with 10 bases separating them. The CDR3 nucleotides read TGTGCCAGCAGTTCTTACGAAACTCAGCCCCAGCATTTT. Its translation is CASSSYETQPQHF.

This chain uses TRBV10-1 with TRBJ2-7; the D gene could be TRBD1 or TRBD2 (5 bases each). V lost 6 bases and J lost 0, with 15 bases in between. Germline V gene lookup returns CDR1 WNHNN and CDR2 SYGVQD (reference sequence). The CDR3 has 15 amino acids. The CDR3 region has the DNA TGCGCCAGCAGGAACCGGGACCCGCACTCCTACGAGCAGTACTTC. Protein: CASRNRDPHSYEQYF.

The gene calls are TRBV11-2 and TRBJ2-7; 9 positions agree with TRBD1. Looked up from germline, CDR1 is SGHAT and CDR2 is FQNNGV. Trimming at V came to 3 bases and at J to 7 bases, leaving 16 bases not matched to a gene. The CDR3 has 17 residues. CDR3 sequence: CASSFPTAGTGTSEQYF. CDR3 DNA: TGTGCCAGCAGCTTCCCGACAGCCGGGACAGGGACCTCAGAGCAGTACTTC. Variable domain in full (rest from reference TRBV11-2 and TRBJ2-7): EAGVAQSPRYKIIEKRQSVAFWCNPISGHATLYWYQQILGQGPKLLIQFQNNGVVDDSQLPKDRFSAERLKGVDSTLKIQPAKLEDSAVYLCASSFPTAGTGTSEQYFGPGTRLTVT.

The chain is built from TRBV29-1 and TRBJ2-3; a possible D gene is TRBD1 (6 bases). The V and J ends lost 7 bases and 1 base respectively, with 18 bases between them. This CDR3 has 15 amino acids. CDR1 and CDR2 from the germline V gene are SQVTM and ANQGSEA. The CDR3 loop reads CSGFVGDTRTDTQYF. The CDR3 coding sequence is TGCAGCGGCTTCGTCGGGGACACTCGCACAGATACGCAGTATTTT.

The V call is TRBV28, the J call TRBJ2-4, with D possibly being TRBD2 (6 bases). Germline-derived CDR1 and CDR2 are MDHEN and SYDVKM. V lost 6 bases, J lost 0 bases, and 12 bases lay in between. The CDR3 totals 15 residues. The CDR3 region is CASSPGTLAKNIQYF. The CDR3 region has the DNA TGTGCCAGCAGCCCAGGGACTCTAGCCAAAAACATTCAGTACTTC.

The chain uses TRBV5-1 and TRBJ1-1; D may be TRBD1 (5 bases). V dropped 0 bases and J dropped 4 bases, with 10 bases sitting between them. CDR3 length: 14 amino acids. Germline values: CDR1 SGHRS, CDR2 YFSETQ. As DNA, the CDR3 is TGCGCCAGCAGCTTGGGTAGGGGTATCACTGAAGCTTTCTTT. As protein: CASSLGRGITEAFF. The complete variable domain, with remaining parts taken from reference TRBV5-1 and TRBJ1-1, reads KAGVTQTPRYLIKTRGQQVTLSCSPISGHRSVSWYQQTPGQGLQFLFEYFSETQRNKGNFPGRFSGRQFSNSRSEMNVSTLELGDSALYLCASSLGRGITEAFFGQGTRLTVV.

The chain employs TRBV7-2 and TRBJ2-1, with 9 bases identical to TRBD2. J was trimmed by 8 bases and V by 5 bases; bases with no gene match: 16. Germline loops: CDR1 SGHTA, CDR2 FQGNSA. This CDR3 contains 17 residues. In DNA form, the CDR3 reads TGTGCCAGCAGCCGATACTCCGGGACTAGCTCCCTGGATGAGCAGTTCTTC. It yields the protein CASSRYSGTSSLDEQFF.

J is TRBJ2-3 and V is TRBV4-1; D is undetermined. This CDR3 spans 15 amino acids. Looked up from germline, CDR1 is MGHRA and CDR2 is YSYEKL. The V end lost 1 base, the J end lost 1 base, and 9 bases lay between the germline ends. This CDR3 reads CASSQGVSGTDTQYF. Written as DNA, the CDR3 is TGCGCCAGCAGCCAAGGGGTATCTGGCACAGATACGCAGTATTTT.

CDR3 in DNA: TGTGCCAGCAGCTCCCGGACAGGGGGGAGCACAGATACGCAGTATTTT. Protein product: CASSSRTGGSTDTQYF. This chain connects TRBV11-3 to TRBJ2-3, with TRBD1 matching 10 bases. J lost 0 bases, V lost 4 bases, and 4 bases had no gene match. The V gene's germline CDR1 is SGHNT and CDR2 YENEEA. The CDR3 totals 16 residues.

The chain links TRBV7-2 to TRBJ2-7; D gene uncertain. Trimming took 2 bases from V and 1 from J, leaving 6 bases between them. The germline V gene encodes CDR1 SGHTA and CDR2 FQGNSA. The CDR3 has 13 residues. The CDR3 is CASSLFRSYEQYF. As DNA, the CDR3 is TGTGCCAGCAGCTTATTTCGTTCCTACGAGCAGTACTTC.

V usage is TRBV4-1 and J usage is TRBJ2-2; unclear D gene. CDR3 length: 15 amino acids. The germline gives CDR1 MGHRA, CDR2 YSYEKL. Trimming left V 2 bases short and J 0 bases short, with 7 bases between. The CDR3, as DNA: TGCGCCAGCAGCCAACGAGGCGCGAACACCGGGGAGCTGTTTTTT. Translating it yields CASSQRGANTGELFF.

The chain combines TRBV10-3 with TRBJ1-3, with no clear D. V shed 3 bases and J shed 3 bases, with 12 bases lying between them. The CDR3 is 15 residues long. CDR1 and CDR2 (germline): ENHRY, SYGVKD. In DNA, the CDR3 is TGTGCCATCAGTGATCCGGATAGCCTTGGAAACACCATATATTTT. This sequence encodes CAISDPDSLGNTIYF.

In nucleotides, the CDR3 is TGTGCCAGCAGCTTAGAGGACGCCCACAATGAGCAGTTCTTC. Protein product: CASSLEDAHNEQFF. The chain carries TRBV7-2 and TRBJ2-1; no clear D gene. Germline V gives CDR1 SGHTA, CDR2 FQGNSA. Trimming pared 1 base from V and 5 bases from J, leaving 9 bases between. This CDR3 region has 14 residues.

The chain couples TRBV14 to TRBJ2-1; no clear D. In germline, CDR1 is SGHDN, CDR2 FVKESK. V shed 6 bases and J shed 3 bases, with 15 bases lying between them. This CDR3 region has 15 residues. For the CDR3, the DNA is TGTGCCAGCAGTCGACCAGCCGACGGCTACAATGAGCAGTTCTTC. Translation gives CASSRPADGYNEQFF. The full variable domain, completed using reference TRBV14 and TRBJ2-1, is EAGVTQFPSHSVIEKGQTVTLRCDPISGHDNLYWYRRVMGKEIKFLLHFVKESKQDESGMPNNRFLAERTGGTYSTLKVQPAELEDSGVYFCASSRPADGYNEQFFGPGTRLTVL.

The chain carries TRBV7-9 and TRBJ2-7; no clear D gene. The germline gives CDR1 SEHNR, CDR2 FQNEAQ (reference sequence). Trimming took 3 bases from V and 2 from J, leaving 14 bases between them. CDR3 length: 15 residues. CDR3 region: CASSFTKTSPYEQYF. CDR3 nucleotide sequence: TGTGCCAGCAGCTTTACTAAGACAAGCCCCTACGAGCAGTACTTC. The full variable domain, with the rest looked up from reference TRBV7-9 and TRBJ2-7, is DTGVSQNPRHKITKRGQNVTFRCDPISEHNRLYWYRQTLGQGPEFLTYFQNEAQLEKSRLLSDRFSAERPKGSFSTLEIQRTEQGDSAMYLCASSFTKTSPYEQYFGPGTRLTVT.